These 2 T cell receptor beta chains were sequenced from one sample in a study of siplizumab effects on memory and regulatory T cells. The method was immunoSEQ multiplex PCR; TCRdb's version includes in-frame clones alone and lacks a portion of them. The sample lists tens of thousands of clones; approximately 95% were seen once. The sample consisted of CD8+ T cells sorted from blood. These TCRs come from a human donor in good health.

This chain uses TRBV6-5 with TRBJ1-1; D ambiguous. The V and J ends lost 2 bases and 1 base respectively, with 5 bases between them. CDR3 length equals 13 residues. Germline V lookup: CDR1 MNHEY, CDR2 SVGAGI. The CDR3: CASSYNENTEAFF. The CDR3, as DNA: TGTGCCAGCAGTTACAACGAGAACACTGAAGCTTTCTTT.

The chain joins TRBV5-1 to TRBJ2-2; D possibly uses TRBD1 or TRBD2 (6 bases each). This CDR3 spans 16 amino acids. The V gene's germline CDR1 is SGHRS and CDR2 YFSETQ. V was shortened by 0 bases and J by 5 bases, with 14 bases between the two germline ends. The CDR3 here is CASSLESGGGTGELFF. As DNA, the CDR3 is TGCGCCAGCAGCTTGGAATCCGGGGGCGGGACCGGGGAGCTGTTTTTT.